The present entry profiles one TCR beta chain with its context. It lacks a known antigen. No base quality values were provided; no much bigger clone lies one nucleotide off. The entry originates in a study of beta chain features in type 1 diabetes (dated by TCRdb to 2016 to 2018). About the study as a whole: Mean age, gender distribution, total cell number and subset yield were not different between patients and healthy donors. A total of 90 million to 130 million sorted cells were examined across all samples, and a strong correlation was observed between cell number per subset and RNA yield. Whereas all 30 or so donors provided naive and central memory subsets, regulatory and stem cell-like memory subsets were isolated from just 8 patients and roughly eight healthy donors. The study compared TCRB repertoires of sorted circulating CD4+ T cell subsets between recently diagnosed type 1 diabetes patients and matched healthy donors.

Findings and caveats that apply to the study as a whole: Because the HLA sub-analyses included only small numbers of individuals, any influence of HLA type on TCRB rearrangement was left unresolved. Naive, central memory and regulatory TCRB repertoires appeared to be more alike among patients than among healthy donors. Because cDNA was sequenced instead of genomic DNA, highly expressing activated cells could be over-represented, though the groups showed no difference in activation or CD3 levels. At VDJ recombination sites, patients with type 1 diabetes made fewer insertions and deleted more nucleotides, a pattern implying thymic rearrangement abnormalities. Type 1 diabetes patients showed a moderate but significant shortening of TCRB CDR3 length in all four CD4+ subsets. PCR might favor shorter templates, but patient and control samples were amplified and corrected together, so any skew would affect both groups equally.

A single peripheral blood draw of around 0.11 L on average was collected from each donor into heparinised tubes. A BD FACSAria II was used to sort naive, central memory, regulatory and stem cell-like memory CD4+ T cells with a panel that included CD45RO, CCR7, CD25, CD127, CD95 and CD27. Every sorted population had a purity above 95%. Right away, PBMCs were isolated by Lymphoprep density gradient centrifugation and were stained directly, with no culture step. So that batch effects would be minimized, each experiment stained and sorted samples in pairs, pairing one healthy donor with one patient. CDR1 and CDR2, looked up from the germline V gene, are SGDLS and YYNGEE. V is reduced by 6 bases and J by 0 bases, leaving a spacing of 13 bases between them. From the cysteine up to the phenylalanine, the CDR3 has a length of 15 residues. The read is trimmed to its CDR3 DNA, 45 bases read in frame from base 1.

The entire isolated RNA was reverse transcribed using the High Capacity cDNA Reverse Transcription Kit, and thus expressed TCRB transcripts were sequenced. Deep immunoSEQ sequencing was performed on naive, central memory and regulatory T cell samples, with an average of approximately 3.9 million total reads per sample. Sorted cells were lysed in RLT buffer, and RNA was extracted using DNase-treated RNeasy Micro or Mini kits according to cell number. To prevent cross-contamination, each cell subset was processed individually, whereas patient and healthy donor samples were processed jointly. Using the immunoSEQ multiplex PCR, TCRB sequences were amplified from cDNA into 87-bp fragments spanning the CDR3 region. The amplicons were sequenced using the Illumina HiSeq platform. As for the original processing: Synthetic template baselines were used to correct PCR bias computationally, reads within Hamming distance 2 were collapsed, and singletons that could not be merged were discarded. Reads were aligned to IMGT to assign V, D and J genes, CDR3 length, and insertions or deletions at six rearrangement sites. Within each subset, clonotype counts were normalized to sorted cell number, after which true diversity and Gini coefficients were computed with the tcR R package. Repertoire sharing was quantified using the overlap coefficient calculated on TCRB nucleotide sequences. Out-of-frame TCRB sequences from naive cells were analyzed as a proxy for the pre-selection repertoire. The immuneACCESS repertoire file appears here via TCRdb, limited to in-frame rearrangements. These files lack a portion of the clones; in checked studies, under half of the deficit traces to unresolved V genes, and the cause of the others is not known. Clonal size and the V and J genes are those of that table, whereas D and trimming came from the DNA. The sample table records 450,000 to 600,000 clones; around 28% of these occur just once. Together, the top ten hold around 0.065% of the sample.

The sequence came from a man aged 18-30 years in good health. The V and J segments used are TRBV9 and TRBJ2-1, with the D gene not confidently named. Sequenced sample: naive CD4+ T cells from blood. The cell subset or site label here, explained by the study, means: true naive CD4+ T cells. The bases are TGTGCCAGCAACCTAGGACCGCTCTCCTACAATGAGCAGTTCTTC. Translated, this gives CASNLGPLSYNEQFF.